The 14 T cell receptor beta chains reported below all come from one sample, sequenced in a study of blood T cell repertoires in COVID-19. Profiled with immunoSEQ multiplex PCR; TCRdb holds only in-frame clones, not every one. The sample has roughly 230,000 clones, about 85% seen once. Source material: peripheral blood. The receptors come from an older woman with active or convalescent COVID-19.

CDR3: CASSIGWTGGGYGYTF. In DNA, the CDR3 is TGTGCCAGTAGTATTGGATGGACAGGGGGGGGCTATGGCTACACCTTC. The J gene is TRBJ1-2, the V gene TRBV19; TRBD1 aligns across 10 bases. V shed 3 bases, J shed 4 bases, and the junction held 8 bases outside the gene matches. CDR3 length equals 16 residues. From germline, CDR1 is LNHDA and CDR2 SQIVND (reference sequence).

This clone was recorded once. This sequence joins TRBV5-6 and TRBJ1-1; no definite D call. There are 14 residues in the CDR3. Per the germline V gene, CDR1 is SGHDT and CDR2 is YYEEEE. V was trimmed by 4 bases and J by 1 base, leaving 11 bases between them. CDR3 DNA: TGTGCCAGCAGCCCGAGTCACAGGAACACTGAAGCTTTCTTT. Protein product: CASSPSHRNTEAFF.

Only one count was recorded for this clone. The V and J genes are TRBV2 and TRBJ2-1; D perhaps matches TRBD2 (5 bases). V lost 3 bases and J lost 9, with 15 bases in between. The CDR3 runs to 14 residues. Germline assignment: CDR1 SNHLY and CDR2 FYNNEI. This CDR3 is CASSDLRGSGEQFF. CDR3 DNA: TGTGCCAGCAGTGATTTAAGAGGGTCCGGTGAGCAGTTCTTC.

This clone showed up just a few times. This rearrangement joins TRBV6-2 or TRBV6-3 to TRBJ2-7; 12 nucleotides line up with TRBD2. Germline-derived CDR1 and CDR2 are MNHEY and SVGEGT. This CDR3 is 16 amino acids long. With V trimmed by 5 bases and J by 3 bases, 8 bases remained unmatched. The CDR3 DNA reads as TGTGCCAGCAGTCAGATGGGACTAGCGGGCCTCTACGAGCAGTACTTC. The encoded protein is CASSQMGLAGLYEQYF.

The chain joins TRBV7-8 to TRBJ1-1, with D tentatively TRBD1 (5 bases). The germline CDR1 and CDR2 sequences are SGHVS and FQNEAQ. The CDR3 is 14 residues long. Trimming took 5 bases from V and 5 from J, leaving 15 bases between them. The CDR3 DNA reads TGTGCCAGCAGCGCCCAGGGTCTTAGGACTGAAGCTTTCTTT. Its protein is CASSAQGLRTEAFF.

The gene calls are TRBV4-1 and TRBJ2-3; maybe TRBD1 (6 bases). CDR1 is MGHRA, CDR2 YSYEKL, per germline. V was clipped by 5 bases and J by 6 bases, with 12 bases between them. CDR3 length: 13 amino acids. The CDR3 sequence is CASSDYRVDTQYF. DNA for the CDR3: TGCGCCAGCAGCGACTACAGGGTTGATACGCAGTATTTT.

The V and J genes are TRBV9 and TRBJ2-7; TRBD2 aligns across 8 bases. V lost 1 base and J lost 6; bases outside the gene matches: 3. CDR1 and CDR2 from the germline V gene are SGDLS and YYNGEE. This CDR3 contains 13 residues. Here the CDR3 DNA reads TGTGCCAGCAGCGTATACACTAGCGGCGAGCAGTACTTC. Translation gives CASSVYTSGEQYF.

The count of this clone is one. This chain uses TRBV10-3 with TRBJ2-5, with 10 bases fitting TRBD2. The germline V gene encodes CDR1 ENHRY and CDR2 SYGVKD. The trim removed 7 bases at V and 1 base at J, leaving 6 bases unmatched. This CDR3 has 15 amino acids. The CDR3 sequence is CAITPIAGGQETQYF. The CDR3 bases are TGTGCCATCACCCCTATAGCGGGGGGCCAAGAGACCCAGTACTTC.

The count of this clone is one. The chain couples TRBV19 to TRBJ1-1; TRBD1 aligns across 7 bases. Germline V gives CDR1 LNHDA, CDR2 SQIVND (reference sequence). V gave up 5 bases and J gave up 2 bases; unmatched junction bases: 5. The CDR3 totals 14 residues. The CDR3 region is CASSQDRRNTEAFF. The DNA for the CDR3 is TGTGCCAGTAGTCAGGACAGGAGAAACACTGAAGCTTTCTTT. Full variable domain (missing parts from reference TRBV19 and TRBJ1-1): DGGITQSPKYLFRKEGQNVTLSCEQNLNHDAMYWYRQDPGQGLRLIYYSQIVNDFQKGDIAEGYSVSREKKESFPLTVTSAQKNPTAFYLCASSQDRRNTEAFFGQGTRLTVV.

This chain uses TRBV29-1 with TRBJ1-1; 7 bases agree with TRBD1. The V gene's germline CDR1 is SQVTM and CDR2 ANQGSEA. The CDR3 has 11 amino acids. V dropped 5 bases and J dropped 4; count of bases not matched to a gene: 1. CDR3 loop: CSVSGGTEAFF. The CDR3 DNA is TGCAGCGTTTCAGGGGGCACTGAAGCTTTCTTT.

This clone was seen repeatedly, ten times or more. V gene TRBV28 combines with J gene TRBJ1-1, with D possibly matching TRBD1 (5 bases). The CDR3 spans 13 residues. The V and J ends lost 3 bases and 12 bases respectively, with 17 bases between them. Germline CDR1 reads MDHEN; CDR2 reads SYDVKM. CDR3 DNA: TGTGCCAGCAGTTTGGGGCGGAGACCAGATCCTTTCTTT. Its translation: CASSLGRRPDPFF.

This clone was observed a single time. The chain's CDR3 is CASSKTEAPSNQPQHF. In DNA, the CDR3 is TGTGCCAGCAGTAAAACAGAAGCCCCTAGCAATCAGCCCCAGCATTTT. The chain recombines TRBV28 with TRBJ1-5, with no clear D. Germline CDR1 reads MDHEN; CDR2 reads SYDVKM. This CDR3 is 16 amino acids long. The V and J ends lost 5 bases and 0 bases respectively, with 14 bases between them.

CDR3 loop: CASSPGQGLGSSPLHF. DNA of the CDR3: TGTGCCAGCAGTCCGGGACAGGGCCTGGGCAGCTCACCCCTCCACTTT. V is TRBV2 and J is TRBJ1-6, with TRBD1 matching over 9 bases. Germline loops: CDR1 SNHLY, CDR2 FYNNEI. V lost 5 bases and J lost 10; bases outside the gene matches: 12. This CDR3 contains 16 residues.

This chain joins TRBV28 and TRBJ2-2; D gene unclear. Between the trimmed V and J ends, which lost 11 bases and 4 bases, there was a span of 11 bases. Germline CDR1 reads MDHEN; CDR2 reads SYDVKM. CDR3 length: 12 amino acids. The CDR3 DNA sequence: TGTGCCGTTGAAGAGCTCACCGGGGAGCTGTTTTTT. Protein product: CAVEELTGELFF.